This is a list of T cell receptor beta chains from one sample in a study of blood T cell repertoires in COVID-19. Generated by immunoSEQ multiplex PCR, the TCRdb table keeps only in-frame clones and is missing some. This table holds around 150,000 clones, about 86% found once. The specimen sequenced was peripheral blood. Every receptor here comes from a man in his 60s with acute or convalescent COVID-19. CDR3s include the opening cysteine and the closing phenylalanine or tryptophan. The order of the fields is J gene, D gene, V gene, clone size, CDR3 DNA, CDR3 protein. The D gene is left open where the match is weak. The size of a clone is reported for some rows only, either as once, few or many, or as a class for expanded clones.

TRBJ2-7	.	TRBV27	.	TGTGCCAGCAGTGGCCAGAGGGGGGGGTCCTACGAGCAGTACTTC	CASSGQRGGSYEQYF
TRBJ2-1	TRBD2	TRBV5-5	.	TGTGCCAGCAGCTTGAGGACTAGCGTCAATGAGCAGTTCTTC	CASSLRTSVNEQFF
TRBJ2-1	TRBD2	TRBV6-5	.	TGTGCCAGCAGTTCGGGACTAGCGGGAGAGTTCTTC	CASSSGLAGEFF
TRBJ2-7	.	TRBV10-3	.	TGTGCCATCAGTGACCCCGCCCCCGCCGAGTCGGTCTACGAGCAGTACTTC	CAISDPAPAESVYEQYF
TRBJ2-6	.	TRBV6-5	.	TGTGCCAGCAGTTACCGTCCAACAGCCAACGTCCTGACTTTC	CASSYRPTANVLTF
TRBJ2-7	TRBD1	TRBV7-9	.	TGTGCCAGCAGCTCCTCAGGGGGCAAGCTCTACGAGCAGTACTTC	CASSSSGGKLYEQYF
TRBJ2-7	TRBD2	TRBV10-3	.	TGTGCCATCAGCATTAGCGGGAGCGCCTACGAGCAGTACTTC	CAISISGSAYEQYF
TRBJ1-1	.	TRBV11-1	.	TGTGCCAGCAGCTTACGAGACAGGCGAAGTGGCGCTTTCTTT	CASSLRDRRSGAFF
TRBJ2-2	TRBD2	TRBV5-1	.	TGCGCCAGCAGCTTGCAACTAGCGGGTAACACCGGGGAGCTGTTTTTT	CASSLQLAGNTGELFF
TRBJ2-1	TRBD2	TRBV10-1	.	TGCGCCAGCAGTCTTGGACTAGTCCCCTACAATGAGCAGTTCTTC	CASSLGLVPYNEQFF
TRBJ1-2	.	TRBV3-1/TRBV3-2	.	TGTGCCAGCAGCCAAGGGCACCGTGGCTATGGCTACACCTTC	CASSQGHRGYGYTF
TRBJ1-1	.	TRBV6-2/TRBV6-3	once	TGTGCCAGCAGTTACCCCGACACTGAAGCTTTCTTT	CASSYPDTEAFF
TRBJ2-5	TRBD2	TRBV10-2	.	TGCGCCAGCAGTTCTCCCCTAACTAGCGCGTACAGTTGGGAAGAGACCCAGTACTTC	CASSSPLTSAYSWEETQYF
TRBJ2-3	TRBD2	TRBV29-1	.	TGCAGCGTTGAAGATGCTTTAGCGGGAGGGCAGCCAGATACGCAGTATTTT	CSVEDALAGGQPDTQYF
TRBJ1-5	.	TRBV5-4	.	TGTGCCAGCAGCTTGGGGGCCGACCAGCCCCAGCATTTT	CASSLGADQPQHF
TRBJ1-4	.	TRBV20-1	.	TGCAGTGCTAGTTGGGGCCCAGCTAATGAAAAACTGTTTTTT	CSASWGPANEKLFF
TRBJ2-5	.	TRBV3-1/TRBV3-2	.	TGTGCCAGCAGCCAAGATAGTAGATTCCAAGAGACCCAGTACTTC	CASSQDSRFQETQYF
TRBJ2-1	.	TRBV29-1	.	TGCAGCGTTGAAGGCCGGTCGAGCTCCTACAATGAGCAGTTCTTC	CSVEGRSSSYNEQFF
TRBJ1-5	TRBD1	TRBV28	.	TGTGCCAGCAGACCCTGGACAGGGGGCGCGCAGCCCCAGCATTTT	CASRPWTGGAQPQHF
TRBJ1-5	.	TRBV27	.	TGTGCCAGCAGGGGACTTGCCACAGTAGGCAATCAGCCCCAGCATTTT	CASRGLATVGNQPQHF
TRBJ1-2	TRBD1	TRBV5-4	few	TGTGCCAGCAGCCTTCGGGACAGAGGTGGCTACACCTTC	CASSLRDRGGYTF
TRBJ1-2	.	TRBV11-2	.	TGTGCCAGCAGCTCTCGGACAGTGGGCTCTGATGGCTACACCTTC	CASSSRTVGSDGYTF
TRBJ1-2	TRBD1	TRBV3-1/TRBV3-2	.	TGTGCCAGCAGCCAAAGACCCGGGACAGGAGGCACCTTC	CASSQRPGTGGTF
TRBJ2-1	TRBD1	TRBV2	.	TGTGCCAGCAGTTCACAGGGGGTCCCCTACAATGAGCAGTTCTTC	CASSSQGVPYNEQFF
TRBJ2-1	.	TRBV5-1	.	TGCGCCAGCAGCTTGGGGTCCGACAGGGGGCTAGCTAGCGGGACCTACAATGAGCAGTTCTTC	CASSLGSDRGLASGTYNEQFF
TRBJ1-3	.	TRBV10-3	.	TGTGCCCATGGGGCAGGGGACGGAAACACCATATATTTT	CAHGAGDGNTIYF
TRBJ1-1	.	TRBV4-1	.	TGCGCCAGCAGCCGGGCCGGGAACACTGAAGCTTTCTTT	CASSRAGNTEAFF